Below are 18 T cell receptor beta chains sequenced from a single sample in a study of resident and recirculating memory T cells in vitiligo. Libraries were prepared by immunoSEQ multiplex PCR; TCRdb keeps only in-frame clonotypes and omits some of them. This sample has 70,000 or so clones, with approximately 89% found just once. The sample taken for sequencing was blood. These receptors all come from a male donor with vitiligo.

V usage is TRBV7-9 and J usage is TRBJ2-1, with D perhaps TRBD1 (5 bases). The V end was cut by 2 bases, the J end by 9 bases, with 11 bases between. CDR1 is SEHNR and CDR2 is FQNEAQ in the germline V gene (reference sequence). The CDR3 has 13 amino acids. CDR3 in amino acids: CASSLLQGGEQFF. The CDR3 nucleotides read TGTGCCAGCAGCTTACTCCAGGGCGGTGAGCAGTTCTTC. Supplemented by reference TRBV7-9 and TRBJ2-1, the full variable domain reads DTGVSQNPRHKITKRGQNVTFRCDPISEHNRLYWYRQTLGQGPEFLTYFQNEAQLEKSRLLSDRFSAERPKGSFSTLEIQRTEQGDSAMYLCASSLLQGGEQFFGPGTRLTVL.

The chain joins TRBV7-8 to TRBJ1-6; no clear D. CDR3 length: 13 amino acids. The V and J ends lost 4 bases and 10 bases respectively, with 11 bases between them. Germline V CDR1 and CDR2: SGHVS, FQNEAQ. The CDR3 sequence: CASSWQERSPLHF. The DNA for the CDR3 is TGTGCCAGCAGCTGGCAGGAACGCTCACCCCTCCACTTT.

This clone was found once. The V call is TRBV7-9, the J call TRBJ2-2, with 11 positions matching TRBD2. Losses at the gene ends were 4 bases for V and 5 bases for J; bases not matched to a gene: 3. This CDR3 is 15 amino acids long. Per germline, CDR1 SEHNR and CDR2 FQNEAQ (reference sequence). CDR3 sequence (DNA): TGTGCCAGCAGCTCCATAGCGGGGGGGACCGGGGAGCTGTTTTTT. Its translation is CASSSIAGGTGELFF.

The chain links TRBV7-2 to TRBJ1-5; D may be TRBD1 (6 bases). This CDR3 has 14 amino acids. The V end lost 6 bases, the J end lost 3 bases, and 12 bases lay between the germline ends. The germline V gene encodes CDR1 SGHTA and CDR2 FQGNSA. DNA of the CDR3: TGTGCCAGCAGTCAGGGGATCGCCAATCAGCCCCAGCATTTT. Translation: CASSQGIANQPQHF.

The genes are TRBV6-5 and TRBJ1-3, with D possibly TRBD1 on 6 matching bases. CDR1 MNHEY and CDR2 SVGAGI come from the germline V gene. This CDR3 region has 16 residues. V was pared by 0 bases and J by 4 bases, with 13 bases between. The CDR3 nucleotides read TGTGCCAGCAGTTACTCGAACAGGGTGGGAGGAAACACCATATATTTT. Translating it yields CASSYSNRVGGNTIYF.

Only one count was recorded for this clone. The chain couples TRBV27 to TRBJ2-7; possible D gene TRBD1, 6 bases. This CDR3 spans 14 amino acids. The germline V and J ends were trimmed by 3 bases and 2 bases, with 11 bases remaining between them. Per germline, CDR1 MNHEY and CDR2 SMNVEV (reference sequence). The CDR3 is CASSFLDRTYEQYF. DNA for the CDR3: TGTGCCAGCAGTTTCTTGGACAGAACCTACGAGCAGTACTTC.

The chain links TRBV5-6 to TRBJ1-3; 7 bases match TRBD1. The length of the CDR3 is 15 residues. V lost 4 bases, J lost 1 base, and 5 bases stayed unmatched. The germline V gene encodes CDR1 SGHDT and CDR2 YYEEEE. The CDR3 nucleotides are TGTGCCAGCAGCGATTCAGGGGGGTCTGGAAACACCATATATTTT. Its protein is CASSDSGGSGNTIYF.

V usage is TRBV5-1 and J usage is TRBJ2-3; a possible D gene is TRBD1 (6 bases). Per the germline V gene, CDR1 is SGHRS and CDR2 is YFSETQ. V was shortened by 4 bases and J by 5 bases, with 11 bases between the two germline ends. CDR3 size: 13 residues. The CDR3 DNA reads TGCGCCAGCAGCGGGGGCCCGGGAGATACGCAGTATTTT. Protein sequence: CASSGGPGDTQYF.

The genes are TRBV4-2 and TRBJ2-5; 8 bases line up with TRBD1. The CDR3 loop spans 16 amino acids. V gave up 4 bases and J gave up 0 bases; unmatched junction bases: 7. Germline V gene sequence: CDR1 LGHNA, CDR2 YNFKEQ. The CDR3 loop is CASSPTGAAYQETQYF. For the CDR3, the DNA is TGTGCCAGCAGCCCGACAGGGGCGGCTTACCAAGAGACCCAGTACTTC.

The chain carries TRBV2 and TRBJ1-1, with unresolved D. Germline V gene sequence: CDR1 SNHLY, CDR2 FYNNEI. The CDR3 runs to 14 residues. Trimming removed 3 bases at V and 3 bases at J, with 11 bases between. The CDR3 protein is CASSDKGGDTEAFF. CDR3 in DNA: TGTGCCAGCAGTGATAAGGGAGGAGACACTGAAGCTTTCTTT.

The chain uses TRBV19 and TRBJ2-4; D perhaps matches TRBD1 (5 bases). There are 14 residues in the CDR3. Germline-derived CDR1 and CDR2 are LNHDA and SQIVND (reference sequence). The ends were cut back, 7 bases at V and 1 base at J, with 11 bases in the middle. In nucleotides, the CDR3 is TGTGCCAGTAATGAAGGGGCGGCCAAAAACATTCAGTACTTC. Amino acid sequence: CASNEGAAKNIQYF.

This chain links TRBV6-6 with TRBJ2-7; TRBD1 aligns across 11 bases. In germline, CDR1 is MNHNY, CDR2 SVGAGI (reference sequence). This CDR3 is built from 14 residues. The ends lost 6 bases at V and 7 bases at J; junction bases unmatched: 8. CDR3 DNA: TGTGCCAGCAGAACCGGACAGGGGGCCGGAGAGCAGTACTTC. It is translated as CASRTGQGAGEQYF.

This clone is a singleton in its sample. This chain connects TRBV21-1 to TRBJ1-4; whether TRBD1, the table's D call, matches the DNA was not checked. TRBV21-1 is given as a pseudogene. CDR3 length: 15 residues. CDR3 bases: TGTGCCAGCAGCAAAGTATGGACAGGTAATGAAAAACTGTTTTTT. Translated: CASSKVWTGNEKLFF.

The rearrangement uses TRBV5-1 and TRBJ1-4, with D perhaps TRBD1 (5 bases). Trimming took 4 bases from V and 4 from J, leaving 11 bases between them. Germline V gene sequence: CDR1 SGHRS, CDR2 YFSETQ. This CDR3 comprises 14 residues. The CDR3 protein is CASSPGLFNEKLFF. Written as DNA, the CDR3 is TGCGCCAGCAGCCCGGGACTTTTTAATGAAAAACTGTTTTTT.

The chain recombines TRBV6-5 with TRBJ1-3; D call uncertain. Trimming shortened V by 2 bases and J by 0 bases, and 11 bases separated the two germline ends. This CDR3 is built from 16 residues. Germline V CDR1 and CDR2: MNHEY, SVGAGI. The chain's CDR3 is CASSYESFLSGNTIYF. CDR3 nucleotide sequence: TGTGCCAGCAGTTACGAGAGTTTTCTCTCTGGAAACACCATATATTTT.

There are a few counts of this clone. The chain employs TRBV9 and TRBJ1-6; D gene unclear. The germline gives CDR1 SGDLS, CDR2 YYNGEE. The CDR3 spans 14 residues. The V end lost 4 bases, the J end lost 5 bases, and 10 bases lay between the germline ends. CDR3 amino acids: CASSPRVDNSPLHF. Here the CDR3 DNA reads TGTGCCAGCAGCCCTCGGGTTGATAATTCACCCCTCCACTTT.

Of note for this clone: Different DNA sequences within this sample yield the same CDR3. The J gene is TRBJ2-7, the V gene TRBV2; 7 nucleotides match TRBD1. Germline V gene lookup returns CDR1 SNHLY and CDR2 FYNNEI. After removal of 5 bases from V and 0 bases from J, the junction contained 4 bases not matched to a gene. The CDR3 is 14 amino acids. CDR3 protein: CASSPRDSSYEQYF. The CDR3 coding sequence is TGTGCCAGCAGTCCTCGGGACAGCTCCTACGAGCAGTACTTC.

The rearrangement links TRBV7-9 to TRBJ1-2; D is perhaps TRBD1 (5 bases). V was cut by 1 base and J by 6 bases, with 9 bases left in between. The CDR3 runs to 13 residues. Germline V gives CDR1 SEHNR, CDR2 FQNEAQ (reference sequence). For the CDR3, the DNA is TGTGCCAGCAGCTTAGGGGGCGACGATGGCTACACCTTC. Its translation: CASSLGGDDGYTF.